The present entry profiles one TCR beta chain with its context. Its target is not known. The source of the sample is a study of T cell responses to AZD1222 COVID-19 vaccine. The V gene's germline CDR1 is LGHDT and CDR2 YNNKEL (reference sequence). V lost 1 base, J lost 4 bases, and 8 bases stayed unmatched. There are 19 residues in the CDR3. Findings and limits, study-wide: The number of AZD1222 recipients seropositive at baseline was only five to seven. Among vaccine-associated CD4 TCRs, coverage spanned spike, with dominance at 160-218 and 743-854.

Sequencing was performed with immunoSEQ multiplex PCR; in TCRdb, only in-frame clones are kept and a portion is missing. Found here are under 30,000 clones, approximately 90% of them singletons; the top ten hold 7.5% to 8%. The receptor comes from an adult who received the AZD1222 COVID-19 vaccine. The gene calls are TRBV3-1 (or the pseudogene TRBV3-2) and TRBJ2-1, with 15 bases aligning to TRBD2. The sequenced sample was peripheral blood, obtained 28 days after the second AZD1222 dose. The CDR3 loop is CASSQVWGLAGGPYNEQFF. The CDR3, as DNA: TGTGCCAGCAGCCAAGTGTGGGGACTAGCGGGGGGACCTTACAATGAGCAGTTCTTC.